This T cell receptor (beta chain) appears in the sequencing data of a study of OX40 agonist ivuxolimab in advanced cancers. Between the trimmed V and J ends, which lost 6 bases and 1 base, there was a span of 12 bases. The V gene's germline CDR1 is GTSNPN and CDR2 SVGIG (reference sequence). The CDR3 totals 14 residues. Assay: immunoSEQ multiplex PCR; the TCRdb copy retains only in-frame clones and omits some. This sample carries 50,000 to 70,000 clones, around 84% of them seen once, and the ten largest clones take about 0.69%. Blood draws occurred at baseline, cycle 4 day 1, and cycle 7 day 1. The chain is built from TRBV30 and TRBJ2-2, with D uncertain. The sequence came from an adult with an advanced solid tumor such as melanoma, head and neck, liver or kidney cancer. The source material was CD4+ or CD8+ T cells sorted from blood, sampled in a trial of the OX40 agonist ivuxolimab. The CDR3 is CACPGRRNTGELFF. The CDR3 DNA reads TGTGCCTGCCCTGGGCGGAGGAACACCGGGGAGCTGTTTTTT.